Presented here are 18 T cell receptor beta chains from one specimen sequenced in a study of shared clonotypes between healthy human individuals. Measured with immunoSEQ multiplex PCR; TCRdb has only the in-frame clones, and not every one. The sample lists millions of clones; about 95% were seen once. CD45RO negativity and positive selection for CCR7 defined naive CD8 cells, a population that excluded terminally differentiated effector memory CD45RA+ cells. Sample: naive CD8+ T cells sorted from blood. The receptors were sampled from a man between 18 and 35 years old in good health.

In regard to this clone: Mismatch with germline at one junction end may stem from a read error. The rearrangement links TRBV7-7 to TRBJ2-5; no clear D gene. CDR1 is SSHAT, CDR2 FNYEAQ, per germline (reference sequence). The CDR3 runs to 13 residues. Here the CDR3 DNA reads TGTGCTAGCAGCTTAGCCATAGGCGAGACCCAGTACTTC. It translates to CASSLAIGETQYF.

The chain has TRBV7-8 and TRBJ1-4; D perhaps matches TRBD1 (6 bases). This CDR3 spans 22 amino acids. Trimming cost V 0 bases and J 6 bases, with 32 bases left between them. CDR1 SGHVS and CDR2 FQNEAQ come from the germline V gene. CDR3 region: CASSLAMAWRGQGRLVDEKLFF. The CDR3, as DNA: TGTGCCAGCAGCTTAGCGATGGCTTGGCGTGGGCAGGGGCGTCTCGTGGATGAAAAACTGTTTTTT.

The rearrangement joins TRBV10-2 to TRBJ1-6; perhaps TRBD1 as D (5 bases). Trimming left V 0 bases short and J 0 bases short, with 18 bases between. The CDR3 runs 20 residues. CDR1 and CDR2 from the germline V gene are WSHSY and SAAADI. CDR3 DNA: TGCGCCAGCAGTGAGTCGATAGGTAGCTGGGACTTCTCCTATAATTCACCCCTCCACTTT. This codes for CASSESIGSWDFSYNSPLHF.

The chain joins TRBV2 to TRBJ1-5, with D uncertain. Germline CDR1 reads SNHLY; CDR2 reads FYNNEI. This CDR3 region has 18 residues. The V gene lost 2 bases and the J gene lost 0 bases, with 17 bases spanning the gap. The CDR3 DNA is TGTGCCAGCAGTGAAAGCCGACCGAGAGATTATAGCAATCAGCCCCAGCATTTT. The encoded protein is CASSESRPRDYSNQPQHF.

V and J are TRBV29-1 and TRBJ1-1, with TRBD1 as a possible D gene (5 bases). Looked up from germline, CDR1 is SQVTM and CDR2 is ANQGSEA. V lost 2 bases and J 4 bases, leaving 8 bases between the germline ends. The CDR3 is 12 amino acids. The CDR3 region has the DNA TGCAGCGTTGAAACCGGGGGCACTGAAGCTTTCTTT. Translated, it gives CSVETGGTEAFF.

The rearrangement links TRBV5-6 to TRBJ2-7; D not resolved. Between the trimmed V and J ends, which lost 4 bases and 4 bases, there was a span of 9 bases. Germline values: CDR1 SGHDT, CDR2 YYEEEE. This CDR3 comprises 12 residues. The CDR3 nucleotides read TGTGCCAGCAGCCCCGACGGATACGAGCAGTACTTC. Amino acid sequence: CASSPDGYEQYF.

The V call is TRBV19, the J call TRBJ2-7, with a weak D call TRBD1 (5 bases). V was shortened by 5 bases and J by 3 bases, with 11 bases between the two germline ends. The germline gives CDR1 LNHDA, CDR2 SQIVND (reference sequence). The CDR3 is made up of 13 amino acids. The CDR3: CASSSRQNYEQYF. Written as DNA, the CDR3 is TGTGCCAGTAGTTCGAGACAGAACTACGAGCAGTACTTC.

This chain uses TRBV19 with TRBJ1-2; D unresolved. The V gene's germline CDR1 is LNHDA and CDR2 SQIVND (reference sequence). CDR3 size: 15 residues. Trimming took 3 bases from V and 2 from J, leaving 13 bases between them. The CDR3 region has the DNA TGTGCCAGTAGTATCGGGCTCAGCTTAAACTATGGCTACACCTTC. It yields the protein CASSIGLSLNYGYTF.

This clone was seen once. The chain employs TRBV5-1 and TRBJ2-1, with 7 bases fitting TRBD2. This CDR3 is built from 11 residues. The ends lost 2 bases at V and 13 bases at J; junction bases unmatched: 3. From germline, CDR1 is SGHRS and CDR2 YFSETQ. The DNA of the CDR3 is TGCGCCAGCAGCTTAGGGGACTACCAGTTCTTC. Its protein is CASSLGDYQFF.

The CDR3 sequence: CASSPGQSSYEQYF. As DNA, the CDR3 is TGTGCCAGCAGCCCAGGACAGAGTTCCTACGAGCAGTACTTC. The chain carries TRBV7-3 and TRBJ2-7, with TRBD1 as a possible D gene (6 bases). This CDR3 comprises 14 residues. The V and J ends lost 5 bases and 1 base respectively, with 12 bases between them. The germline V gene has CDR1 SGHTA and CDR2 FQGTGA.

This clone was recorded a few times. The chain joins TRBV5-6 to TRBJ2-7; D remains ambiguous. The V gene lost 4 bases and the J gene lost 7 bases, with 12 bases spanning the gap. This CDR3 is 12 amino acids long. From germline, CDR1 is SGHDT and CDR2 YYEEEE. CDR3 protein: CASSQFMWEQYF. The CDR3 bases are TGTGCCAGCAGCCAGTTTATGTGGGAGCAGTACTTC.

The sample holds one count of this clone. Other DNA sequences from this sample encode an identical CDR3 as well. This sequence joins TRBV27 and TRBJ2-7, with 10 bases lining up with TRBD1. Per germline, CDR1 MNHEY and CDR2 SMNVEV (reference sequence). The CDR3 runs to 14 residues. The V segment lost 5 bases and the J segment 3 bases; nucleotides outside the gene matches: 4. The CDR3 sequence is CASSATGGGYEQYF. CDR3 bases: TGTGCCAGCAGTGCGACAGGGGGCGGCTACGAGCAGTACTTC.

The chain carries TRBV28 and TRBJ2-7; 8 positions agree with TRBD2. CDR3 length: 16 residues. The V and J ends lost 7 bases and 0 bases, in that order; junction bases with no gene match: 11. Germline values: CDR1 MDHEN, CDR2 SYDVKM. DNA of the CDR3: TGTGCCAGCATCGCACTAGCGGAAAGGAGCTCCTACGAGCAGTACTTC. Translating gives CASIALAERSSYEQYF.

The rearrangement joins TRBV4-1 to TRBJ1-2, with unresolved D. Trimming pared 3 bases from V and 4 bases from J, leaving 9 bases between. The CDR3 loop spans 13 amino acids. CDR1 is MGHRA and CDR2 is YSYEKL in the germline V gene. This CDR3 reads CASSHPGSYGYTF. The CDR3 region has the DNA TGCGCCAGCAGCCATCCAGGCAGCTATGGCTACACCTTC.

The chain has TRBV18 and TRBJ2-2; tentative D call: TRBD1 (6 bases). V was shortened by 1 base and J by 0 bases, with 12 bases between the two germline ends. The germline CDR1 and CDR2 sequences are KGHSH and LQKENI. This CDR3 comprises 17 residues. The CDR3 DNA is TGTGCCAGCTCACCACGGTTCGGACAGTCGAACACCGGGGAGCTGTTTTTT. This encodes CASSPRFGQSNTGELFF.

Regarding this clone: Different DNA sequences within this sample yield the same CDR3. The rearrangement uses TRBV12-5 and TRBJ1-5; D is unclear. Germline V gene lookup returns CDR1 LGHNT and CDR2 FRNRAP. CDR3 size: 11 residues. Trimming shortened V by 3 bases and J by 5 bases, and 2 bases separated the two germline ends. The CDR3: CASGLDQPQHF. The CDR3 DNA sequence: TGTGCTAGTGGTTTAGATCAGCCCCAGCATTTT.

In DNA, the CDR3 is TGTGCCTGGGGACAGGAGAAAAACATTCAGTACTTC. Amino acids: CAWGQEKNIQYF. This sequence joins TRBV30 and TRBJ2-4; the match to TRBD1 covers 7 bases. Trimming removed 5 bases from V and 4 bases from J; junction bases left unmatched: 2. This CDR3 is built from 12 residues. The germline gives CDR1 GTSNPN, CDR2 SVGIG (reference sequence).

Comments on this clone: The same CDR3 also results from other DNA sequences found in this sample. The chain joins TRBV7-2 to TRBJ2-7; D unclear. The CDR3 contains 13 residues. Germline CDR1 and CDR2: SGHTA and FQGNSA. Deletions cut 3 bases from V and 3 bases from J, with 9 bases between. The CDR3: CASSFSRSYEQYF. Written as DNA, the CDR3 is TGTGCCAGCAGCTTTTCGCGGAGCTACGAGCAGTACTTC.